Described below is a single T cell receptor (beta chain) sequence and its context. The antigen is undetermined. This sample was taken from a study of cytomegalovirus exposure and HLA in healthy donors. Study-wide results and limits: Previous analysis showed most TCR beta V segments were productive about 87% or about 30% of the time.

PCR primers comprised 60 Vbeta and 13 Jbeta primers. Using immunoSEQ multiplex PCR, the repertoire was profiled, and TCRdb retains in-frame clones only, with some absent. Of about 160,000 clones in the sample, approximately 80% were seen once. Sequencing used PBMCs. This clonotype originated in a woman in her thirties in good health and CMV-seronegative.

The CDR3 spells CASKLGGVLNEQFF. In DNA form, the CDR3 reads TGTGCCAGCAAATTAGGAGGGGTTTTGAATGAGCAGTTCTTC. The J gene is TRBJ2-1, the V gene TRBV27; a weak D match, TRBD2 (6 bases). The V and J ends lost 7 bases and 7 bases respectively, with 17 bases between them. This CDR3 contains 14 residues. Germline assignment: CDR1 MNHEY and CDR2 SMNVEV (reference sequence).